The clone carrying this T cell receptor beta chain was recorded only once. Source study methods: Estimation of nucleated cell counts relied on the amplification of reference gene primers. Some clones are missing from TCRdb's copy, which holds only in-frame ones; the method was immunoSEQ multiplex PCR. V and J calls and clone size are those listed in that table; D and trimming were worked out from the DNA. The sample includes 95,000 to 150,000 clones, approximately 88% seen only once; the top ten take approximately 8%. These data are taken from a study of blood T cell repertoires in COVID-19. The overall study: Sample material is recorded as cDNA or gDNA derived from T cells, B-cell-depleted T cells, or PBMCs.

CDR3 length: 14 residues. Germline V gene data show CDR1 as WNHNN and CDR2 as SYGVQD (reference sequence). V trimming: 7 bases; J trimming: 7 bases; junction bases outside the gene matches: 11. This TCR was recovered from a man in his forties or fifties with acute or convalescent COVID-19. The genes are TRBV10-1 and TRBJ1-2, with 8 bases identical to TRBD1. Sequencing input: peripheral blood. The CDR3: CASTGQGARGGYTF. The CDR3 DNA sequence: TGCGCCAGCACCGGACAGGGCGCACGGGGTGGCTACACCTTC.